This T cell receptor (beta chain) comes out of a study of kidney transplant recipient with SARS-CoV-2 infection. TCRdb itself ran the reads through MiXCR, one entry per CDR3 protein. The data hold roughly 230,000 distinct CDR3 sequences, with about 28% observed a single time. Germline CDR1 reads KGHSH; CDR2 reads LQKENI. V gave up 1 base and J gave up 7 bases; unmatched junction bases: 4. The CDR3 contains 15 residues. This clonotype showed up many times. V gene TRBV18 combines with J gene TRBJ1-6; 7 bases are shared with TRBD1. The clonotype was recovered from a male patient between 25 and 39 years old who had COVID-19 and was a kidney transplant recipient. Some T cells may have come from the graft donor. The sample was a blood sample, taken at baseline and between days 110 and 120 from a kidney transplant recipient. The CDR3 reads CASSPQEGANSPLHF. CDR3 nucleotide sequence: TGTGCCAGCTCACCACAGGAGGGGGCAAATTCACCCCTCCACTTT.